These 6 T cell receptor beta chains were sequenced from one sample in a study of early T cells in non-severe SARS-CoV-2 infection. Via MiXCR, TCRdb re-called the 5' RACE reads, giving one row per CDR3 protein. This table has 80,000 to 100,000 distinct CDR3 sequences, under 15% appearing once. Material for sequencing was whole blood. The receptors originated from an adult who was a healthcare worker with PCR-confirmed SARS-CoV-2 infection or an uninfected control (not recorded which).

This clonotype occurred a few times. V is TRBV7-9 and J is TRBJ1-4, with D unclear. Germline-derived CDR1 and CDR2 are SEHNR and FQNEAQ (reference sequence). There are 14 residues in the CDR3. V was clipped by 4 bases and J by 3 bases, with 9 bases between them. Written as DNA, the CDR3 is TGTGCCAGCAGCTGGCCGGGTTCTAATGAAAAACTGTTTTTT. It yields the protein CASSWPGSNEKLFF.

The J gene is TRBJ2-5, the V gene TRBV27, with 8 bases matching TRBD1. This CDR3 contains 14 residues. Germline-derived CDR1 and CDR2 are MNHEY and SMNVEV (reference sequence). V was pared by 8 bases and J by 2 bases, with 7 bases of the junction left unmatched. CDR3 sequence (DNA): TGTGCCAGCGGTACGACAGGGGTTCAAGAGACCCAGTACTTC. It specifies CASGTTGVQETQYF.

This clonotype was counted between two and nine times. The rearrangement joins TRBV6-5 to TRBJ2-1; a possible D gene is TRBD1 (6 bases). This CDR3 is built from 15 residues. Germline CDR1 and CDR2: MNHEY and SVGAGI. Trimming cost V 5 bases and J 2 bases, with 13 bases left between them. CDR3 region: CASSEQGNPYNEQFF. CDR3 nucleotide sequence: TGTGCCAGCAGTGAGCAGGGGAACCCCTACAATGAGCAGTTCTTC.

This clonotype was seen a few times. CDR3 amino acids: CASSESPGAVYGYTF. CDR3 coding DNA: TGTGCCAGCAGTGAATCACCAGGGGCGGTCTATGGCTACACCTTC. J is TRBJ1-2 and V is TRBV25-1; a possible D gene is TRBD1 (6 bases). The CDR3 is made up of 15 amino acids. Deletions cut 1 base from V and 4 bases from J, with 13 bases between. CDR1 and CDR2 (germline): MGHDK, SYGVNS.

The gene calls are TRBV12-3 or TRBV12-4 and TRBJ2-7, with TRBD1 as a possible D gene (6 bases). The CDR3 is 16 residues long. V lost 4 bases, J lost 2 bases, and 18 bases lay in between. The CDR3: CASSSSTQGGTYEQYF. The CDR3 DNA reads as TGTGCCAGCAGTTCTAGCACACAGGGCGGAACCTACGAGCAGTACTTC.

CDR3 sequence (DNA): TGCAGCGTTGATTCTACTAGGGGGACCGACTATGGCTACACCTTC. Its protein product is CSVDSTRGTDYGYTF. The V and J genes are TRBV29-1 and TRBJ1-2; D is perhaps TRBD1 (6 bases). Per germline, CDR1 SQVTM and CDR2 ANQGSEA. V was shortened by 3 bases and J by 3 bases, with 17 bases between the two germline ends. The CDR3 loop spans 15 amino acids.